This is a list of T cell receptor beta chains from one sample in a study of graft-versus-host responses after intestinal transplantation. Here immunoSEQ multiplex PCR was the method, and the copy in TCRdb shows in-frame clones only, minus some. The data hold about 85,000 clones, with 85% to 95% observed a single time. Antigens of these TCRs are unknown. Source: unstimulated CD8+ T cells sorted from spleen or lymph node cells, taken before transplant. These receptors were collected from a human donor who was the organ donor for an intestinal transplant. The CDR3 runs from the conserved cysteine through the conserved F or W. Each record gives: clone size, D gene, J gene, V gene, CDR3 DNA, CDR3 protein. D genes are given only for firm matches. Expanded clones are given a class, and other clones once, few, many or no size at all.

size: -; D: TRBD1; J: TRBJ2-7; V: TRBV11-2; DNA: TGTGCCAGCAGACCTAAGGGCCGGGACAGCCCCTACGAGCAGTACTTC; CDR3: CASRPKGRDSPYEQYF
size: -; D: -; J: TRBJ1-2; V: TRBV4-1; DNA: TGCGCCAGCAGCCAAGCCGGGACCTATGGATTCGACGGCTACACCTTC; CDR3: CASSQAGTYGFDGYTF
size: -; D: -; J: TRBJ2-7; V: TRBV27; DNA: TGTGCCAGCGGAGGGCCCTACGAGCAGTACTTC; CDR3: CASGGPYEQYF
size: -; D: -; J: TRBJ2-4; V: TRBV19; DNA: TGTGCCAGTAGTATAGGGAACAGTGCCAAAAACATTCAGTACTTC; CDR3: CASSIGNSAKNIQYF
size: -; D: -; J: TRBJ2-1; V: TRBV19; DNA: TGTGCCAGTAGTATCTGGGACTCCTACAATGAGCAGTTCTTC; CDR3: CASSIWDSYNEQFF
size: -; D: -; J: TRBJ1-1; V: TRBV10-2; DNA: TGCGCCAGCAGTGAGTCCGGGGAGGGTGAAGCTTTCTTT; CDR3: CASSESGEGEAFF
size: -; D: -; J: TRBJ1-2; V: TRBV7-9; DNA: TGTGCCAGCAGCCCTGGGGGCCCACTCGGCTACACCTTC; CDR3: CASSPGGPLGYTF
size: once; D: TRBD2; J: TRBJ2-3; V: TRBV2; DNA: TGTGCCAGCAGCGGACTAGCGGCCCGCACAGATACGCAGTATTTT; CDR3: CASSGLAARTDTQYF
size: -; D: TRBD2; J: TRBJ2-1; V: TRBV27; DNA: TGTGCCAGCAGTTTATGGTCTAGCGGGATTAATACCTACAATGAGCAGTTCTTC; CDR3: CASSLWSSGINTYNEQFF
size: -; D: -; J: TRBJ2-7; V: TRBV5-5; DNA: TGTGCCAGCAGTGGGGGGCAATACGAGCAGTACTTC; CDR3: CASSGGQYEQYF
size: -; D: -; J: TRBJ1-1; V: TRBV12-5; DNA: TGTGCTAGTGGTCCAGGGAACACTGAAGCTTTCTTT; CDR3: CASGPGNTEAFF
size: -; D: -; J: TRBJ2-4; V: TRBV19; DNA: TGTGCCAGTAGTATAGGTGGCCTACCGCAAGACTTC; CDR3: CASSIGGLPQDF
size: -; D: TRBD1; J: TRBJ1-5; V: TRBV5-1; DNA: TGCGCCAGCAGCCCACCGGGACAGGGAAACAATCAGCCCCAGCATTTT; CDR3: CASSPPGQGNNQPQHF
size: few; D: -; J: TRBJ1-3; V: TRBV6-5; DNA: TGTGCCAGCAGTTACTCGAGGACGGCTGGAAACACCATATATTTT; CDR3: CASSYSRTAGNTIYF
size: -; D: TRBD1; J: TRBJ2-5; V: TRBV12-5; DNA: TGTGCTAGTGGCCACGGACAGGGGGGAGGAGAGACCCAGTACTTC; CDR3: CASGHGQGGGETQYF
size: -; D: TRBD1; J: TRBJ2-7; V: TRBV11-3; DNA: TGTGCCAGCAGCAATCGGGACAGGTCCTACGAGCAGTACTTC; CDR3: CASSNRDRSYEQYF
size: -; D: TRBD1; J: TRBJ1-2; V: TRBV10-3; DNA: TGTGCCATCAGCGCAGGGGGACTCTATGGCTACACCTTC; CDR3: CAISAGGLYGYTF
size: once; D: -; J: TRBJ1-6; V: TRBV4-1; DNA: TGCGCCAGCAGCTCGGACCCTCTCCCACCCCTCCACTTT; CDR3: CASSSDPLPPLHF
size: -; D: TRBD2; J: TRBJ2-1; V: TRBV2; DNA: TGTGCCAGCAGCGACGGACTAGCCGGCTCCTACAATGAGCAGTTCTTC; CDR3: CASSDGLAGSYNEQFF
size: -; D: -; J: TRBJ1-3; V: TRBV6-1; DNA: TGTGCCAGCAGTGAATATCGTAATCATGGCAGCGGAAACACCATATATTTT; CDR3: CASSEYRNHGSGNTIYF
size: once; D: TRBD2; J: TRBJ2-3; V: TRBV9; DNA: TGTGCCAGCAGCGTAGGGACTAGCGGGACAGATACGCAGTATTTT; CDR3: CASSVGTSGTDTQYF